What follows describes a single T cell receptor beta chain. Its antigen is currently unknown. The source of the sample is a study of T cells in Graves' hyperthyroidism and ophthalmopathy. Study in general: Peripheral blood samples were taken at initial diagnosis, prior to any treatment.

TCR beta CDR3 regions were amplified from RNA transcripts. A set of HTBI primers served as the primers for a first-round RT-PCR of the TCR CDR3. In TCRdb, the multiplex PCR reads were re-called with MiXCR into one record per CDR3 protein. The sample records 300,000 to 500,000 distinct CDR3 sequences, over 13% being singletons. Trimming pared 1 base from V and 4 bases from J, leaving 9 bases between. CDR1 and CDR2 (germline): MNHEY, SVGAGI. CDR3 length: 14 residues. Study conclusions and caveats: Within blood appeared most thyroid clonotypes that had expanded above 0.001. Median prediction lead before ophthalmopathy onset was 6.5 months with the model.

Source material: blood. The clonotype was recovered from a man aged 45-60 years with Graves' ophthalmopathy. The chain couples TRBV6-5 to TRBJ2-3; D may be TRBD2 (6 bases). CDR3 loop: CASSYYGSADTQYF. CDR3 in DNA: TGTGCCAGCAGTTACTACGGGAGCGCAGATACGCAGTATTTT.